This T cell receptor (beta chain) is drawn from a study of CD4 and CD8 cells across lung adenocarcinoma regions listed by TCRdb under 2018. Regarding the complete study: To look at intratumor heterogeneity in the T cell receptor repertoire, the study compared tumor centers against tumor margins.

This clonotype was counted only a few times. Its antigen has not been determined. No much larger clone is present one base from it, and per-base qualities are unavailable. The protocol used for the library was PCR. TCRdb shows the sequencer as HiSeq X Ten. The public reads were run again by TCRdb, first through fastp at Q25 and then through MiXCR, and only productive beta chains were kept. Rows with a matching CDR3 protein are joined into one entry that keeps the most common DNA and genes. This sample lists over 8,500 distinct CDR3 sequences; approximately 58% were detected once. Around 90% of the sample belongs to the ten largest clones. The donors were patients who had localized lung adenocarcinoma, which is a subtype of non-small cell lung cancer. These samples came from the margins of localized lung adenocarcinomas. CD8+ T cells from tumor tissue were profiled separately from CD4+ T cells for TCR repertoire analysis.

This clonotype was obtained from a male donor with lung adenocarcinoma. The CD4 and CD8 labels of this study may be unreliable. The sample taken for sequencing was CD8+ T cells from the margin of a lung tumor. The cell subset or site label corresponds to: tumor margin region.

The base sequence is TGTGCCAGCAGTGAGGTCGGGACACACTACGAGCAGTTCTTC. The encoded protein is CASSEVGTHYEQFF. This receptor chain uses TRBV6-1 and TRBJ2-1; 6 matching bases give a weak D call of TRBD1. The CDR3 measures 14 amino acids from cysteine to phenylalanine. Kept here is only the CDR3 DNA, which spans 42 bases and is read in frame from base 1. V lost 3 bases and J lost 10 bases; the stretch between them is 16 bases long. The germline V gene provides CDR1 MNHNS and CDR2 SASEGT.